These 32 T cell receptor beta chains originate from one sample sequenced in a study of T-cell reconstitution after alpha-beta-depleted transplantation in children. TCRbeta library preparation incorporated unique molecular identifiers. Each CDR3 protein is one row after TCRdb ran MiXCR on the PCR reads. In the table there are about 400,000 distinct CDR3 sequences, roughly 22% of which are singletons. Material: PBMCs from the stem cell graft donor, obtained from the stem cell graft. These receptors all come from a human donor who donated a stem cell graft to a child with acute myeloid leukemia.

V and J are TRBV5-4 and TRBJ2-7, with 11 bases matching TRBD2. Germline CDR1 is SGHNT and CDR2 is YYREEE (reference sequence). The junction had 3 bases not matched to a gene; V was cut back by 2 bases and J by 5 bases. The CDR3 has 14 amino acids. CDR3 loop: CASSFQLAGDEQYF. The CDR3 DNA sequence: TGTGCCAGCAGCTTCCAACTAGCGGGAGACGAGCAGTACTTC.

The gene calls are TRBV15 and TRBJ2-7, with 7 bases lining up with TRBD1. Unmatched junction bases numbered 9, after V lost 4 bases and J lost 9 bases. The CDR3 has 13 residues. In germline, CDR1 is LNHNV, CDR2 YYDKDF (reference sequence). In DNA, the CDR3 is TGTGCCACCAGCACTAGGACAGGCCCCGTGCAGTACTTC. It yields the protein CATSTRTGPVQYF.

J is TRBJ1-1 and V is TRBV29-1, with TRBD1 as a possible D gene (5 bases). CDR3 length: 14 amino acids. Germline CDR1 is SQVTM and CDR2 is ANQGSEA. Trimming stripped 5 bases from V and 4 bases from J, with 17 bases between. The CDR3 nucleotides read TGCAGCGTTTATACCTGGACACCGACCACTGAAGCTTTCTTT. Its protein is CSVYTWTPTTEAFF.

V gene TRBV20-1 combines with J gene TRBJ2-6, with D possibly matching TRBD1 (7 bases). CDR3 length equals 16 residues. Germline V CDR1 and CDR2: DFQATT, SNEGSKA (reference sequence). V dropped 0 bases and J dropped 6 bases, with 15 bases sitting between them. The CDR3 nucleotides are TGCAGTGCTAGAGATCAGGGGGGAAGTGTGGCCAACGTCCTGACTTTC. The encoded protein is CSARDQGGSVANVLTF.

J is TRBJ1-2 and V is TRBV5-1; 8 bases agree with TRBD1. This CDR3 comprises 14 residues. V dropped 7 bases and J dropped 4; count of bases not matched to a gene: 9. Germline V lookup: CDR1 SGHRS, CDR2 YFSETQ. CDR3 in DNA: TGCGCCAGCCGAGCCCGGGACAGGAGCTATGGCTACACCTTC. Translating gives CASRARDRSYGYTF.

V gene TRBV11-2 combines with J gene TRBJ1-2; TRBD1 is a possible D gene (5 bases). The germline CDR1 and CDR2 sequences are SGHAT and FQNNGV. This CDR3 has 11 residues. The germline V and J ends were trimmed by 8 bases and 8 bases, with 12 bases remaining between them. The CDR3 spells CASFGGPGYTF. The CDR3 DNA reads TGTGCCAGCTTTGGGGGTCCCGGCTACACCTTC. Combining the CDR3 with reference TRBV11-2 and TRBJ1-2 gives the whole variable domain EAGVAQSPRYKIIEKRQSVAFWCNPISGHATLYWYQQILGQGPKLLIQFQNNGVVDDSQLPKDRFSAERLKGVDSTLKIQPAKLEDSAVYLCASFGGPGYTFGSGTRLTVV.

The V gene is TRBV5-1, the J gene TRBJ2-1, with D perhaps being TRBD1 or TRBD2 (5 bases each). V lost 0 bases to trimming and J lost 8 bases, with 18 bases between them. In germline, CDR1 is SGHRS, CDR2 YFSETQ. The CDR3 has 16 residues. The CDR3 DNA is TGCGCCAGCAGCTTGGAGGGTTTCTCCGGGACCCATGAGCAGTTCTTC. As protein: CASSLEGFSGTHEQFF.

This chain joins TRBV3-1 and TRBJ2-1; 16 positions match TRBD2. CDR3 size: 16 residues. The V gene's germline CDR1 is LGHDT and CDR2 YNNKEL (reference sequence). The junction had 7 bases not matched to a gene; V was cut back by 5 bases and J by 9 bases. The CDR3 is CASSYTGTSGGVEQFF. The CDR3 DNA sequence: TGTGCCAGCAGCTACACAGGGACTAGCGGGGGGGTTGAGCAGTTCTTC.

J is TRBJ1-5 and V is TRBV12-3 or TRBV12-4; D remains unclear. The CDR3 is 15 amino acids. The V and J ends lost 6 bases and 0 bases respectively, with 12 bases between them. As DNA, the CDR3 is TGTGCCAGCAGCCCTGACGGAGCTAGCAATCAGCCCCAGCATTTT. It translates to CASSPDGASNQPQHF.

The V and J genes are TRBV7-2 and TRBJ1-1; D may be TRBD1 (5 bases). The V end lost 5 bases, the J end lost 0 bases, and 10 bases lay between the germline ends. From germline, CDR1 is SGHTA and CDR2 FQGNSA. The CDR3 is made up of 14 amino acids. The CDR3 nucleotides are TGTGCCAGCAGCATGACAGCTATGAACACTGAAGCTTTCTTT. Encoded protein: CASSMTAMNTEAFF.

Only a few counts were recorded for this clonotype. The rearrangement joins TRBV29-1 to TRBJ2-7; D could derive from TRBD1 or TRBD2 (6 bases each). Deletions cut 5 bases from V and 3 bases from J, with 14 bases between. Germline V gene data show CDR1 as SQVTM and CDR2 as ANQGSEA. This CDR3 is 13 amino acids long. CDR3 DNA: TGCAGCGTTAGGGCGGGACAAAACTACGAGCAGTACTTC. It translates to CSVRAGQNYEQYF.

This clonotype has only a few counts. This rearrangement joins TRBV6-5 to TRBJ1-1, with D perhaps matching TRBD1 (6 bases). Germline V CDR1 and CDR2: MNHEY, SVGAGI. V was clipped by 0 bases and J by 3 bases, with 14 bases between them. The length of the CDR3 is 16 residues. CDR3 DNA sequence: TGTGCCAGCAGTTACTCGAGAGGGAGGGGGGACACTGAAGCTTTCTTT. Residues: CASSYSRGRGDTEAFF.

This clonotype has only a few counts. The chain has TRBV10-3 and TRBJ2-2; perhaps D is TRBD1 or TRBD2 (6 bases each). Per the germline V gene, CDR1 is ENHRY and CDR2 is SYGVKD. The CDR3 is made up of 14 amino acids. Trimming left V 6 bases short and J 3 bases short, with 11 bases between. The CDR3 loop is CAISNREDTGELFF. In DNA, the CDR3 is TGTGCCATCAGCAACAGGGAGGACACCGGGGAGCTGTTTTTT.

This clonotype was seen a handful of times. This rearrangement joins TRBV13 to TRBJ2-7, with 12 bases fitting TRBD2. CDR3 length: 16 residues. Germline-derived CDR1 and CDR2 are PRHDT and FYEKMQ (reference sequence). V gave up 5 bases and J gave up 4 bases; unmatched junction bases: 9. The CDR3 spells CASSMLAGGVGYEQYF. For the CDR3, the DNA is TGTGCCAGCAGCATGCTAGCGGGAGGGGTGGGGTACGAGCAGTACTTC.

This clonotype was found a few times. The V gene is TRBV15, the J gene TRBJ2-1, with 14 bases that match TRBD2. CDR1 and CDR2 (germline): LNHNV, YYDKDF (reference sequence). The CDR3 runs to 21 residues. The junction had 10 bases not matched to a gene; V was cut back by 0 bases and J by 0 bases. Here the CDR3 reads CATSREAARTSGRSSYNEQFF. The DNA for the CDR3 is TGTGCCACCAGCAGAGAGGCGGCCCGGACTAGCGGGAGGAGCTCCTACAATGAGCAGTTCTTC.

In its sample, this clonotype was seen many times. CDR3 nucleotides: TGTGCCAGCAGTGATCGAGCGAATGAGCAGTTCTTC. Translated, it gives CASSDRANEQFF. The gene calls are TRBV6-2 or TRBV6-3 and TRBJ2-1; D gene ambiguous. Germline CDR1 MNHEY, CDR2 SVGEGT. The CDR3 totals 12 residues. Between the trimmed V and J ends, which lost 5 bases and 7 bases, there was a span of 9 bases.

The rearrangement links TRBV5-1 to TRBJ1-6; TRBD1 aligns across 10 bases. CDR1 and CDR2 (germline): SGHRS, YFSETQ. J was trimmed by 9 bases and V by 5 bases; bases with no gene match: 8. The CDR3 has 15 residues. In nucleotides, the CDR3 is TGCGCCAGCAGTCTCGACAGGGGGCTGGCTTCACCCCTCCACTTT. This gives the protein CASSLDRGLASPLHF. Together with reference TRBV5-1 and TRBJ1-6, the CDR3 gives the full variable domain: KAGVTQTPRYLIKTRGQQVTLSCSPISGHRSVSWYQQTPGQGLQFLFEYFSETQRNKGNFPGRFSGRQFSNSRSEMNVSTLELGDSALYLCASSLDRGLASPLHFGNGTRLTVT.

There are a few counts of this clonotype. The V call is TRBV12-3 or TRBV12-4, the J call TRBJ2-1, with 8 positions matching TRBD2. V shed 2 bases and J 4 bases; nucleotides not matched to a gene: 7. The CDR3 has 16 residues. The CDR3 reads CASSLSGRLSYNEQFF. The CDR3 DNA reads as TGTGCCAGCAGTTTAAGCGGGAGACTCTCTTACAATGAGCAGTTCTTC.

The V gene is TRBV20-1, the J gene TRBJ2-1; D perhaps matches TRBD1 (5 bases). The CDR3 extends over 12 amino acids. Per germline, CDR1 DFQATT and CDR2 SNEGSKA (reference sequence). Trimming left V 3 bases short and J 9 bases short, with 12 bases between. Here the CDR3 DNA reads TGCAGTGCTAGGCCTTGGGGCGGTGAGCAGTTCTTC. Residues: CSARPWGGEQFF.

A few counts support this clonotype. This sequence joins TRBV20-1 and TRBJ2-2, with TRBD2 matching over 9 bases. This CDR3 comprises 16 residues. J was trimmed by 6 bases and V by 6 bases; bases with no gene match: 14. From germline, CDR1 is DFQATT and CDR2 SNEGSKA (reference sequence). CDR3 sequence reads: CSALWASGKFAGELFF. Here the CDR3 DNA reads TGCAGTGCCCTATGGGCTAGCGGGAAATTCGCCGGGGAGCTGTTTTTT.

This chain joins TRBV20-1 and TRBJ2-5; 8 bases match TRBD1. The germline gives CDR1 DFQATT, CDR2 SNEGSKA (reference sequence). The V segment lost 3 bases and the J segment 2 bases; nucleotides outside the gene matches: 14. The CDR3 has 17 residues. The DNA of the CDR3 is TGCAGTGCTAGGGGCCAGGGGGCCGCAATATTACAAGAGACCCAGTACTTC. Protein sequence: CSARGQGAAILQETQYF.

This clonotype was seen only a few times. V gene TRBV15 combines with J gene TRBJ1-5; 9 bases align to TRBD1. Per germline, CDR1 LNHNV and CDR2 YYDKDF (reference sequence). The V gene end was trimmed by 4 bases and the J gene end by 6 bases; junction bases not matched to a gene: 4. The CDR3 covers 14 residues. The CDR3 loop reads CATSTGTGSQPQHF. CDR3 bases: TGTGCCACCAGCACCGGGACAGGGTCTCAGCCCCAGCATTTT.

This clonotype came up a few times. This sequence joins TRBV10-3 and TRBJ2-1, with a possible D match to TRBD1 (7 bases). CDR1 ENHRY and CDR2 SYGVKD come from the germline V gene. CDR3 length: 15 amino acids. V lost 7 bases to trimming and J lost 4 bases, with 17 bases between them. This CDR3 reads CAIMPQGGGYNEQFF. CDR3 in DNA: TGTGCCATCATGCCCCAGGGGGGCGGTTACAATGAGCAGTTCTTC.

The chain carries TRBV7-6 and TRBJ2-1; 8 bases agree with TRBD2. The CDR3 spans 17 residues. V shed 1 base and J 7 bases; nucleotides not matched to a gene: 12. Germline CDR1 SGHVS, CDR2 FNYEAQ. For the CDR3, the DNA is TGTGCCAGCAGCTTAGGTCCCGGAAGCGGGAGTAGGAATGAGCAGTTCTTC. Translation: CASSLGPGSGSRNEQFF. Drawing the rest from reference TRBV7-6 and TRBJ2-1, the complete variable domain is GAGVSQSPRYKVTKRGQDVALRCDPISGHVSLYWYRQALGQGPEFLTYFNYEAQQDKSGLPNDRFSAERPEGSISTLTIQRTEQRDSAMYRCASSLGPGSGSRNEQFFGPGTRLTVL.

The chain combines TRBV20-1 with TRBJ2-7; 8 bases align to TRBD1. CDR3 length: 14 residues. Germline V gives CDR1 DFQATT, CDR2 SNEGSKA (reference sequence). V lost 3 bases to trimming and J lost 2 bases; unmatched junction nucleotides: 6. The CDR3 loop reads CSASETGGTYEQYF. The CDR3 DNA reads TGCAGTGCTAGCGAAACAGGGGGGACCTACGAGCAGTACTTC.

The rearrangement links TRBV20-1 to TRBJ2-4, with D possibly matching TRBD1 (5 bases). There are 15 residues in the CDR3. Looked up from germline, CDR1 is DFQATT and CDR2 is SNEGSKA (reference sequence). V was pared by 5 bases and J by 0 bases, with 14 bases between. The CDR3: CSALGSRVAKNIQYF. Here the CDR3 DNA reads TGCAGTGCTTTGGGTAGCAGGGTAGCCAAAAACATTCAGTACTTC.

CDR3 protein: CASSPLKGQTNTEAFF. The CDR3 region has the DNA TGTGCCAGCAGTCCCCTGAAGGGACAGACTAACACTGAAGCTTTCTTT. The chain recombines TRBV28 with TRBJ1-1; 7 bases match TRBD1. The CDR3 is 16 amino acids. Germline CDR1 reads MDHEN; CDR2 reads SYDVKM. Trimming at V came to 5 bases and at J to 2 bases, leaving 11 bases not matched to a gene.

The chain recombines TRBV7-6 with TRBJ2-7; TRBD2 matches at 8 bases. This CDR3 spans 14 amino acids. Germline V gives CDR1 SGHVS, CDR2 FNYEAQ. The J segment lost 3 bases and the V segment lost 1 base, leaving 2 bases of the junction unmatched. DNA of the CDR3: TGTGCCAGCAGCTTAGGACTAGCGAACTACGAGCAGTACTTC. Protein product: CASSLGLANYEQYF.

The chain employs TRBV12-3 or TRBV12-4 and TRBJ1-1; 7 nucleotides line up with TRBD1. This CDR3 comprises 14 residues. Trimming at V came to 5 bases and at J to 7 bases, leaving 10 bases not matched to a gene. CDR3 region: CASSPPQGGLEAFF. DNA for the CDR3: TGTGCCAGCAGTCCGCCGCAGGGGGGCCTTGAAGCTTTCTTT.

The V gene is TRBV20-1, the J gene TRBJ1-5; TRBD1 matches at 8 bases. From germline, CDR1 is DFQATT and CDR2 SNEGSKA (reference sequence). The CDR3 spans 15 residues. V was clipped by 0 bases and J by 3 bases; unmatched bases: 4. As DNA, the CDR3 is TGCAGTGCTAGAGACCCGACAGGGGACAATCAGCCCCAGCATTTT. Residues: CSARDPTGDNQPQHF.

This clonotype was seen a few times. V gene TRBV12-3 or TRBV12-4 combines with J gene TRBJ2-1; possibly TRBD2 for D (6 bases). V was cut by 3 bases and J by 14 bases, with 11 bases left in between. The CDR3 has 11 residues. CDR3 sequence reads: CASSLGREEFF. The DNA of the CDR3 is TGTGCCAGCAGTTTGGGCAGGGAGGAGTTCTTC.

The chain carries TRBV20-1 and TRBJ1-1; TRBD1 might be the D (5 bases). This CDR3 spans 14 amino acids. Per germline, CDR1 DFQATT and CDR2 SNEGSKA (reference sequence). Trimming pared 1 base from V and 5 bases from J, leaving 14 bases between. The CDR3 spells CSARGGGGKTEAFF. CDR3 bases: TGCAGTGCTAGAGGGGGCGGAGGTAAAACTGAAGCTTTCTTT.